Listed below are T cell receptor beta chains from one sample, sequenced in a study of shared clonotypes between healthy human individuals. Profiled with immunoSEQ multiplex PCR; TCRdb holds only in-frame clones, not every one. The sample includes 1.4 million or so clones, about 98.5% of them seen just once. The sample was naive CD4+ T cells sorted from blood. All receptors derive from a man aged 25 to 40 in good health. Both conserved end residues are part of each CDR3. D genes are given only for firm matches. Expanded clones are given a class, and other clones once, few, many or no size at all.

J gene | D gene | V gene | clone size | CDR3 DNA | CDR3 protein
TRBJ2-7 | NA | TRBV10-3 | NA | TGTGCCATCAGTGAGGGGTATTACGAGCAGTACTTC | CAISEGYYEQYF
TRBJ1-1 | NA | TRBV9 | NA | TGTGCCAGCAGCTCCACGGGACACTTGAACACTGAAGCTTTCTTT | CASSSTGHLNTEAFF
TRBJ2-5 | NA | TRBV18 | NA | TGTGCCAGCTCTCCCCCTTCGAAGGAGACCCAGTACTTC | CASSPPSKETQYF
TRBJ1-3 | NA | TRBV9 | NA | TGTGCCAGCAGCGTAGGGACGGCACACTCTGGAAACACCATATATTTT | CASSVGTAHSGNTIYF
TRBJ2-2 | NA | TRBV28 | NA | TGTGCCAGCAGTTTCCCAACGGGTTTCACCGGGGAGCTGTTTTTT | CASSFPTGFTGELFF
TRBJ2-1 | NA | TRBV25-1 | NA | TGTGCCAGCAGTGTTCTCACTGAGCAGTTCTTC | CASSVLTEQFF
TRBJ2-5 | TRBD2 | TRBV25-1 | once | TGTGCCAGCAGTGAATTGCGGGAGTACGAGACCCAGTACTTC | CASSELREYETQYF
TRBJ2-7 | TRBD2 | TRBV10-2 | NA | TGCGCCAGCAGGACTAGCGGATTTGTTGACTACGAGCAGTACTTC | CASRTSGFVDYEQYF
TRBJ2-7 | NA | TRBV2 | NA | TGTGCCAGCAGATCAGGGGTTCTCTCCTACGAGCAGTACTTC | CASRSGVLSYEQYF
TRBJ1-2 | TRBD1 | TRBV5-6 | NA | TGTGCCAGCAGAAAGCCAGGGGGCGACTATGGCTACACCTTC | CASRKPGGDYGYTF
TRBJ2-2 | TRBD2 | TRBV18 | NA | TGTGCCAGCTCACCATTCGGGGGGAGGAACACCGGGGAGCTGTTTTTT | CASSPFGGRNTGELFF
TRBJ2-7 | TRBD2 | TRBV28 | NA | TGTGCCAGCAGAGCGGGAGTCTACGAGCAGTACTTC | CASRAGVYEQYF
TRBJ2-2 | NA | TRBV30 | NA | TGTGCCTGGGGGGTCCAGGCCCCCGGGGAGCTGTTTTTT | CAWGVQAPGELFF
TRBJ1-4 | NA | TRBV25-1 | NA | TGTGCCAGCAGTGCCGCCCAGAGACCAAATGAAAAACTGTTTTTT | CASSAAQRPNEKLFF
TRBJ1-4 | NA | TRBV18 | NA | TGTGCCAGCTCACCAACAGCTGCAACTAATGAAAAACTGTTTTTT | CASSPTAATNEKLFF
TRBJ2-2 | NA | TRBV5-6 | NA | TGTGCCAGCAGCCCCGTAGATAGGACAAACACCGGGGAGCTGTTTTTT | CASSPVDRTNTGELFF
TRBJ2-3 | TRBD2 | TRBV9 | once | TGTGCCAGCAGCCCAGAATGGGGGAGGGAAGCAGATACGCAGTATTTT | CASSPEWGREADTQYF
TRBJ1-6 | NA | TRBV30 | NA | TGTGCCTGGAGCACCTATAATTCACCCCTCCACTTT | CAWSTYNSPLHF
TRBJ2-7 | NA | TRBV6-5 | NA | TGTGCCAGCAGTTCCCATCTGTGGGACTACGAGCAGTACTTC | CASSSHLWDYEQYF
TRBJ2-3 | NA | TRBV19 | NA | TGTGCCAGTAGTATCAGGGGGGCGCGCACAGATACGCAGTATTTT | CASSIRGARTDTQYF
TRBJ2-2 | TRBD2 | TRBV5-4 | once | TGTGCCAGCAGCGGAGGGACTAGCGGGAGGACCGGGGAGCTGTTTTTT | CASSGGTSGRTGELFF
TRBJ1-2 | NA | TRBV5-7 | NA | TGTGCCAGCAGCTTGTCGTGGGGACGGGGCTACACCTTC | CASSLSWGRGYTF
TRBJ2-5 | NA | TRBV6-1 | NA | TGTGCCAGCAATCCAAGGGAAAAAAGTGGGGAGACCCAGTACTTC | CASNPREKSGETQYF
TRBJ1-4 | NA | TRBV5-4 | NA | TGTGCCAGCAGCTTGGCAACTAATGAAAAACTGTTTTTT | CASSLATNEKLFF
TRBJ2-2 | TRBD1 | TRBV5-1 | NA | TGCGCCAGCAGCTTGGAGCAGGGGGCGCGGGGCACCGGGGAGCTGTTTTTT | CASSLEQGARGTGELFF
TRBJ2-5 | NA | TRBV5-1 | NA | TGCGCCAGCAGCTTGAATACAGGGCAAGAGACCCAGTACTTC | CASSLNTGQETQYF
TRBJ1-5 | NA | TRBV28 | once | TGTGCCAGCAGGGGGATATTGGCTAGCAATCAGCCCCAGCATTTT | CASRGILASNQPQHF
TRBJ2-5 | TRBD1 | TRBV9 | NA | TGTGCCAGCAGCATTCAAGGGGGACAGGGGGAGACCCAGTACTTC | CASSIQGGQGETQYF
TRBJ2-1 | NA | TRBV27 | NA | TGTGCCAGCAGTAGTCGTCAGGGCCAGTTGAATGAGCAGTTCTTC | CASSSRQGQLNEQFF
TRBJ1-2 | NA | TRBV7-9 | NA | TGTGCCAGCAGCCCACGTTGGGGTGACTATGGCTACACCTTC | CASSPRWGDYGYTF
TRBJ2-7 | NA | TRBV19 | NA | TGTGCCTCGAGGGGGAGGTCCTACGAGCAGTACTTC | CASRGRSYEQYF
TRBJ1-3 | NA | TRBV2 | NA | TGTGCCAGCAGTGCGGGCTCTGGAAACACCATATATTTT | CASSAGSGNTIYF
TRBJ1-2 | TRBD1 | TRBV2 | NA | TGTGCCAGCAGCGGGGACAGGCCTTACTATGGCTACACCTTC | CASSGDRPYYGYTF
TRBJ1-5 | NA | TRBV5-1 | NA | TGCGCCAGCAGCTTGGAGCCAGGGATTCAGCCCCAGCATTTT | CASSLEPGIQPQHF
TRBJ1-5 | NA | TRBV18 | NA | TGTGCCAGCTCAAACTGGGGCCACAATCAGCCCCAGCATTTT | CASSNWGHNQPQHF
TRBJ2-7 | TRBD2 | TRBV9 | NA | TGTGCCAGCAGCGCCGGGACTAGCGGGAGGGGGAGATCCTACGAGCAGTACTTC | CASSAGTSGRGRSYEQYF
TRBJ2-3 | NA | TRBV30 | NA | TGTGCCTGGAGTGTAGAAGGAGATACGCAGTATTTT | CAWSVEGDTQYF
TRBJ2-2 | NA | TRBV19 | NA | TGTGCCAGTATCGACCGGGCGACCGGGGAGCTGTTTTTT | CASIDRATGELFF
TRBJ2-7 | TRBD2 | TRBV28 | NA | TGTGCCAGCAGTCGATTAACTACAGTGACTAGCAAACCTTGGCCGTACGAGCAGTACTTC | CASSRLTTVTSKPWPYEQYF
TRBJ2-7 | TRBD2 | TRBV9 | NA | TGTGCCAGCAGCGCGGTGCCCTCACACTCGGGAGGAAGGCACGAGCAGTACTTC | CASSAVPSHSGGRHEQYF
TRBJ2-7 | NA | TRBV2 | NA | TGTGCCAGCAGTGAATTGGACTACGAGCAGTACTTC | CASSELDYEQYF
TRBJ2-2 | TRBD2 | TRBV28 | once | TGTGCCAGCCTGACTAGCGGGTCCACCGGGGAGCTGTTTTTT | CASLTSGSTGELFF
TRBJ2-7 | NA | TRBV29-1 | NA | TGCAGCGTCAGAGCGCTATCCTACGAGCAGTACTTC | CSVRALSYEQYF
TRBJ2-2 | TRBD1 | TRBV11-3 | NA | TGTGCCAGCAGACGAACAGGGGCGAACACCGGGGAGCTGTTTTTT | CASRRTGANTGELFF
TRBJ2-7 | NA | TRBV5-1 | NA | TGCGCCAGCAGCCCAAGACAGTCCTACGAGCAGTACTTC | CASSPRQSYEQYF
TRBJ1-5 | TRBD1 | TRBV19 | NA | TGTGCCAGTAGTATGGCAGGGGGCGGTCGACAGCCCCAGCATTTT | CASSMAGGGRQPQHF
TRBJ2-5 | NA | TRBV11-3 | NA | TGTGCCAGCAGCTCCGGGACCCAAGAGACCCAGTACTTC | CASSSGTQETQYF
TRBJ2-1 | NA | TRBV7-6 | NA | TGTGCCAGCAGCTTACGGCTAAGTACCTCCTACAATGAGCAGTTCTTC | CASSLRLSTSYNEQFF
TRBJ1-5 | NA | TRBV4-2 | NA | TGTGCCAGCAGCCCCCGGGACATAGCTTTCCAGCCCCAGCATTTT | CASSPRDIAFQPQHF
TRBJ1-2 | NA | TRBV5-5 | NA | TGTGCCAGCAGCTGGGGGGACCCCACAAACTATGGCTACACCTTC | CASSWGDPTNYGYTF
TRBJ2-2 | NA | TRBV2 | NA | TGTGCCAGAAAGGACACCACCGGGGAGCTGTTTTTT | CARKDTTGELFF
TRBJ2-3 | NA | TRBV30 | NA | TGTGCCTGGAGTGCTAGGGATACGCAGTATTTT | CAWSARDTQYF